Below, 11 T cell receptor beta chains from the same sample are listed, as sequenced in a study of T-cell reconstitution after alpha-beta-depleted transplantation in children. A TCRbeta library incorporating unique molecular identifiers was prepared. MiXCR was run by TCRdb on the PCR reads, yielding one entry per CDR3 protein. The data show a few hundred thousand distinct CDR3 sequences, roughly 11% seen once. Sequences were derived from PBMCs from the stem cell graft donor, sampled from the stem cell graft. The receptor source for this set is a human donor who donated a stem cell graft to a child with acute myeloid leukemia.

This clonotype was detected a few times. The chain carries TRBV5-1 and TRBJ1-1; no reliable D call. Trimming removed 0 bases from V and 0 bases from J, with 15 bases in between. Looked up from germline, CDR1 is SGHRS and CDR2 is YFSETQ. This CDR3 is built from 17 residues. The CDR3 loop reads CASSLEGQFTMNTEAFF. Here the CDR3 DNA reads TGCGCCAGCAGCTTGGAGGGCCAGTTCACTATGAACACTGAAGCTTTCTTT.

A few counts support this clonotype. V usage is TRBV11-2 and J usage is TRBJ1-1; no clear D. CDR3 length: 13 amino acids. Between the trimmed V and J ends, which lost 2 bases and 5 bases, there was a span of 9 bases. Germline CDR1 and CDR2: SGHAT and FQNNGV. The CDR3 DNA reads as TGTGCCAGCAGCTTAATAGGGTCTACTGAAGCTTTCTTT. Its protein product is CASSLIGSTEAFF.

The chain joins TRBV25-1 to TRBJ1-6; perhaps TRBD1 as D (5 bases). This CDR3 has 14 amino acids. The V and J ends lost 2 bases and 10 bases respectively, with 12 bases between them. CDR1 and CDR2 from the germline V gene are MGHDK and SYGVNS. Here the CDR3 DNA reads TGTGCCAGCAGTGAAGCCAGGGTAGGGTCACCCCTCCACTTT. This sequence encodes CASSEARVGSPLHF. Using reference TRBV25-1 and TRBJ1-6 for the parts outside the CDR3, the full variable domain is EADIYQTPRYLVIGTGKKITLECSQTMGHDKMYWYQQDPGMELHLIHYSYGVNSTEKGDLSSESTVSRIRTEHFPLTLESARPSHTSQYLCASSEARVGSPLHFGNGTRLTVT.

This clonotype was observed a few times. The chain couples TRBV10-3 to TRBJ2-1; 11 nucleotides match TRBD2. Per the germline V gene, CDR1 is ENHRY and CDR2 is SYGVKD. V shed 6 bases, J shed 5 bases, and the junction held 6 bases outside the gene matches. This CDR3 is built from 15 residues. The CDR3 loop reads CAIRDTSGGNNEQFF. In nucleotides, the CDR3 is TGTGCCATCAGGGACACTAGCGGGGGAAACAATGAGCAGTTCTTC.

The chain links TRBV20-1 to TRBJ2-6; D is ambiguous. Germline V gives CDR1 DFQATT, CDR2 SNEGSKA (reference sequence). V was pared by 4 bases and J by 4 bases, with 11 bases between. The CDR3 length is 14 residues. CDR3 sequence (DNA): TGCAGTGCTACCGGTCCCGTGGGGGCCAACGTCCTGACTTTC. Amino acids: CSATGPVGANVLTF.

This clonotype was detected ten times or more. The rearrangement uses TRBV9 and TRBJ2-3, with a tentative D call TRBD2 (6 bases). Germline V gene sequence: CDR1 SGDLS, CDR2 YYNGEE. V was pared by 1 base and J by 1 base, with 10 bases between. The CDR3 totals 15 residues. For the CDR3, the DNA is TGTGCCAGCAGCGTAAGGAGGGACGGCACAGATACGCAGTATTTT. It codes for CASSVRRDGTDTQYF.

The genes are TRBV3-1 and TRBJ2-3, with D maybe TRBD1 (6 bases). The germline V and J ends were trimmed by 8 bases and 3 bases, with 12 bases remaining between them. From germline, CDR1 is LGHDT and CDR2 YNNKEL (reference sequence). The CDR3 sequence is 13 residues long. CDR3 region: CASSNRETDTQYF. DNA of the CDR3: TGTGCCAGCTCAAACAGGGAAACAGATACGCAGTATTTT.

In this sample, this clonotype turned up a few times. The chain carries TRBV20-1 and TRBJ2-5; D may be TRBD1 (5 bases). Trimming removed 2 bases at V and 1 base at J, with 14 bases between. The CDR3 is made up of 15 amino acids. CDR1 is DFQATT, CDR2 SNEGSKA, per germline (reference sequence). In nucleotides, the CDR3 is TGCAGTGCTAGACCCTTACAGGTGTTCCAAGAGACCCAGTACTTC. Protein: CSARPLQVFQETQYF.

This clonotype was seen a handful of times. The chain carries TRBV7-2 and TRBJ2-7; 9 bases match TRBD2. V lost 3 bases, J lost 0 bases, and 24 bases stayed unmatched. The CDR3 covers 22 residues. Germline CDR1 and CDR2: SGHTA and FQGNSA. The CDR3 DNA follows: TGTGCCAGCAGCTTCTTACCCGGGACAGTTAATACTAGCGGGTCCCGCTCCTACGAGCAGTACTTC. Protein sequence: CASSFLPGTVNTSGSRSYEQYF.

There are many counts of this clonotype. This chain uses TRBV7-2 with TRBJ2-3, with D unclear. Per the germline V gene, CDR1 is SGHTA and CDR2 is FQGNSA. This CDR3 has 13 amino acids. The V and J ends lost 4 bases and 0 bases respectively, with 5 bases between them. The CDR3 loop is CASSSHSTDTQYF. For the CDR3, the DNA is TGTGCCAGCAGCTCCCACAGCACAGATACGCAGTATTTT.

This clonotype was observed at least ten times. The chain has TRBV29-1 and TRBJ2-1; 13 bases fit TRBD2. The CDR3 has 15 residues. The germline CDR1 and CDR2 sequences are SQVTM and ANQGSEA. J gave up 3 bases and V 4 bases, and 3 bases lay outside the gene matches. CDR3 region: CSVVRLAGGYNEQFF. As DNA, the CDR3 is TGCAGCGTTGTGCGACTAGCGGGAGGCTACAATGAGCAGTTCTTC.